Listed here are 13 T cell receptor beta chains from one sample, sequenced in a study of blood T cell repertoires in COVID-19. Generated by immunoSEQ multiplex PCR, the TCRdb table keeps only in-frame clones and is missing some. The sample includes just over 250,000 clones, around 84% of them seen just once. The specimen sequenced was PBMCs or T cells enriched from blood (not recorded which). These receptors were collected from a man aged 25 to 40 with acute COVID-19.

This clone was counted between two and nine times. The rearrangement uses TRBV27 and TRBJ2-3, with 7 nucleotides matching TRBD2. The trim removed 6 bases at V and 6 bases at J, leaving 12 bases unmatched. The germline V gene has CDR1 MNHEY and CDR2 SMNVEV (reference sequence). The CDR3 has 15 amino acids. The CDR3 sequence: CASSRRDSRGDTQYF. In DNA form, the CDR3 reads TGTGCCAGCAGCCGAAGGGACTCGCGGGGGGATACGCAGTATTTT.

The chain links TRBV18 to TRBJ1-6; possible D gene TRBD1, 5 bases. The CDR3 runs to 14 residues. Germline CDR1 KGHSH, CDR2 LQKENI. Trimming shortened V by 0 bases and J by 7 bases, and 7 bases separated the two germline ends. The CDR3 is CASSPPAGNSPLHF. CDR3 coding DNA: TGTGCCAGCTCACCACCGGCAGGGAATTCACCCCTCCACTTT.

There are a few counts of this clone. This chain joins TRBV21-1 and TRBJ2-5; the D call of TRBD1 is as the table states it, not checked on the DNA. TRBV21-1 has pseudogene status. This CDR3 comprises 16 residues. The CDR3 nucleotides read TGTGCCAGCAGCTCCTTAGGAGACAGGTACCAAGAGACCCAGTACTTC. Protein product: CASSSLGDRYQETQYF.

The genes are TRBV5-1 and TRBJ2-1; TRBD2 matches 7 bases. The V segment lost 7 bases and the J segment 7 bases; nucleotides outside the gene matches: 11. The CDR3 consists of 14 residues. Germline loops: CDR1 SGHRS, CDR2 YFSETQ. The CDR3 is CASSWGGSRNEQFF. The CDR3 DNA reads TGCGCCAGCTCATGGGGGGGATCGCGGAATGAGCAGTTCTTC.

The chain is built from TRBV4-3 and TRBJ2-7; D is ambiguous. Germline-derived CDR1 and CDR2 are LGHNA and YSLEER. The length of the CDR3 is 13 residues. V was trimmed by 1 base and J by 4 bases, leaving 8 bases between them. The CDR3 here is CASSQATVYEQYV. CDR3 DNA: TGCGCCAGCAGCCAAGCCACAGTTTACGAGCAGTACGTC.

CDR3 bases: TGTGCCAGCAGCCAAAGGTCCCCGGAGAATTCACCCCTCCACTTT. It is translated as CASSQRSPENSPLHF. The chain is built from TRBV3-1 (or the pseudogene TRBV3-2) and TRBJ1-6; D unclear. CDR1 is LGHDT, CDR2 YNNKEL, per germline (reference sequence). This CDR3 is built from 15 residues. V dropped 2 bases and J dropped 7 bases, with 12 bases sitting between them.

The chain links TRBV7-6 to TRBJ1-4, with D tentatively TRBD1 (6 bases). Trimming stripped 5 bases from V and 10 bases from J, with 20 bases between. This CDR3 comprises 15 residues. Per the germline V gene, CDR1 is SGHVS and CDR2 is FNYEAQ. CDR3 bases: TGTGCCAGCAGCCTTCAGGGGCCGGAACAAGGAAAACTGTTTTTT. Protein: CASSLQGPEQGKLFF.

DNA for the CDR3: TGCGCCAGCAGCTTGACCGGACAGTCCTACGAGCAGTACGTC. Residues: CASSLTGQSYEQYV. The chain combines TRBV5-1 with TRBJ2-7; D might be TRBD1 (6 bases). V was clipped by 1 base and J by 1 base, with 9 bases between them. Germline loops: CDR1 SGHRS, CDR2 YFSETQ. CDR3 length: 14 amino acids.

This clone was counted only a few times. J is TRBJ2-7 and V is TRBV5-6, with a weak D call TRBD1 (6 bases). Trimming shortened V by 1 base and J by 6 bases, and 23 bases separated the two germline ends. CDR3 length: 17 amino acids. CDR1 and CDR2 from the germline V gene are SGHDT and YYEEEE. The CDR3 DNA follows: TGTGCCAGCAGCTTGACAGGGATCGGCTCGGGAAGTGGCGAGCAGTACGTC. This sequence encodes CASSLTGIGSGSGEQYV.

This clone was recorded once. V gene TRBV19 combines with J gene TRBJ1-2; the D gene is possibly TRBD1 (6 bases). V lost 9 bases and J lost 4, with 18 bases in between. The CDR3 totals 14 residues. Germline CDR1 LNHDA, CDR2 SQIVND (reference sequence). For the CDR3, the DNA is TGTGCCAGCAGCTTTCTACAGGGAAGCTATGGCTACACCTTC. Its protein product is CASSFLQGSYGYTF.

The CDR3 protein is CASSLVGGVTNEKLFF. In nucleotides, the CDR3 is TGTGCCAGCAGCTTAGTTGGAGGGGTAACTAATGAAAAACTGTTTTTT. This sequence joins TRBV7-2 and TRBJ1-4; weak D call: TRBD1 (5 bases). With 1 base removed from V and 1 base from J, the gap between germline ends came to 10 bases. The germline gives CDR1 SGHTA, CDR2 FQGNSA. The CDR3 has 16 residues. The whole variable domain, filled in from reference TRBV7-2 and TRBJ1-4, reads GAGVSQSPSNKVTEKGKDVELRCDPISGHTALYWYRQSLGQGLEFLIYFQGNSAPDKSGLPSDRFSAERTGGSVSTLTIQRTQQEDSAVYLCASSLVGGVTNEKLFFGSGTQLSVL.

V usage is TRBV5-6 and J usage is TRBJ2-2; no clear D gene. V was clipped by 2 bases and J by 1 base, with 9 bases between them. Germline CDR1 is SGHDT and CDR2 is YYEEEE. This CDR3 region has 15 residues. CDR3 amino acids: CASSFQALNTGELFF. In nucleotides, the CDR3 is TGTGCCAGCAGCTTTCAAGCACTGAACACCGGGGAGCTGTTTTTT.

This chain links TRBV15 with TRBJ2-1; TRBD2 matches at 7 bases. Trimming cost V 0 bases and J 2 bases; bases outside gene matches: 7. Germline lookup yields CDR1 LNHNV and CDR2 YYDKDF (reference sequence). CDR3 size: 17 residues. The CDR3 sequence is CATSRESGRGTYNEQFF. The CDR3 nucleotides read TGTGCCACCAGCAGAGAATCCGGGCGGGGGACCTACAATGAGCAGTTCTTC.